One and the same sample provided the 28 T cell receptor beta chains below, sequenced in a study of long-term antiretroviral therapy in people with HIV. Version v3.0 of the immunoSEQ assay was performed at survey level. Generated by immunoSEQ multiplex PCR, the TCRdb table keeps only in-frame clones and is missing some. The table has about 17,000 clones, approximately 82% seen once; the top ten hold roughly 9%. The specimen comprised unsorted PBMCs, sampled 0.3 years before starting antiretroviral therapy. Every receptor here comes from a man aged 50-59 years with HIV.

This chain links TRBV28 with TRBJ1-4; 9 nucleotides agree with TRBD1. Germline CDR1 reads MDHEN; CDR2 reads SYDVKM. The trim removed 8 bases at V and 8 bases at J, leaving 15 bases unmatched. This CDR3 is built from 16 residues. The DNA of the CDR3 is TGTGCCAGCGTGGACAGGGGACGAACTCGGGAGGAAAAACTGTTTTTT. This codes for CASVDRGRTREEKLFF.

This clone was counted a single time. The chain joins TRBV19 to TRBJ1-1; weak D call: TRBD1 (5 bases). There are 13 residues in the CDR3. Germline V lookup: CDR1 LNHDA, CDR2 SQIVND (reference sequence). V dropped 9 bases and J dropped 1 base, with 12 bases sitting between them. The CDR3 DNA sequence: TGTGCCAGCCAAAATGGGGCGAACACTGAAGCTTTCTTT. Its translation: CASQNGANTEAFF.

J is TRBJ1-2 and V is TRBV5-1, with unresolved D. The CDR3 covers 15 residues. The germline V and J ends were trimmed by 0 bases and 4 bases, with 13 bases remaining between them. CDR1 is SGHRS and CDR2 is YFSETQ in the germline V gene. CDR3 sequence reads: CASSLAGARSYGYTF. CDR3 DNA sequence: TGCGCCAGCAGCTTGGCCGGAGCCAGGAGCTATGGCTACACCTTC.

This clone was seen only once. CDR3 protein: CASSRTFGGSQETQYF. For the CDR3, the DNA is TGCGCCAGCAGCAGGACCTTTGGGGGGTCACAAGAGACCCAGTACTTC. The J gene is TRBJ2-5, the V gene TRBV5-1, with D maybe TRBD2 (6 bases). The V gene lost 4 bases and the J gene lost 2 bases, with 18 bases spanning the gap. Germline CDR1 and CDR2: SGHRS and YFSETQ. This CDR3 has 16 residues.

The chain uses TRBV6-1 and TRBJ2-7, with a tentative D call TRBD1 (5 bases). The CDR3 is 16 residues long. CDR1 is MNHNS, CDR2 SASEGT, per germline. V was pared by 2 bases and J by 3 bases, with 17 bases between. CDR3 nucleotide sequence: TGTGCCAGCAGTGAATTAATGCAGGGCCTCAGCTACGAGCAGTACTTC. Amino acid sequence: CASSELMQGLSYEQYF.

The chain recombines TRBV2 with TRBJ2-2; D might be TRBD1 (6 bases). The CDR3 length is 13 residues. Germline V lookup: CDR1 SNHLY, CDR2 FYNNEI. The V and J ends lost 4 bases and 13 bases respectively, with 16 bases between them. The DNA for the CDR3 is TGTGCCAGCAGTGCGGCCTCCCTCAGGGGGCTGTTTTTT. Amino acids: CASSAASLRGLFF.

DNA of the CDR3: TGCAGTGCCGAGACCACAGATACGCAGTATTTT. As protein: CSAETTDTQYF. The chain employs TRBV20-1 and TRBJ2-3; no firm D call. This CDR3 region has 11 residues. Germline CDR1 DFQATT, CDR2 SNEGSKA (reference sequence). The V end was cut by 6 bases, the J end by 2 bases, with 6 bases between.

The chain recombines TRBV28 with TRBJ1-1; D call uncertain. The V gene lost 1 base and the J gene lost 8 bases, with 8 bases spanning the gap. Germline-derived CDR1 and CDR2 are MDHEN and SYDVKM. The CDR3 runs 12 residues. CDR3 nucleotides: TGTGCCAGCAGTTTATCACTATACGAAGCTTTCTTT. Its protein product is CASSLSLYEAFF.

The J gene is TRBJ2-1, the V gene TRBV7-8; D perhaps matches TRBD1 (5 bases). V dropped 2 bases and J dropped 4 bases, with 9 bases sitting between them. The germline V gene encodes CDR1 SGHVS and CDR2 FQNEAQ. The CDR3 length is 14 residues. As DNA, the CDR3 is TGTGCCAGCAGCTTAACTGACAGTTACAATGAGCAGTTCTTC. Amino acids: CASSLTDSYNEQFF. The whole variable domain, filled in from reference TRBV7-8 and TRBJ2-1, reads GAGVSQSPRYKVAKRGQDVALRCDPISGHVSLFWYQQALGQGPEFLTYFQNEAQLDKSGLPSDRFFAERPEGSVSTLKIQRTQQEDSAVYLCASSLTDSYNEQFFGPGTRLTVL.

The V and J genes are TRBV15 and TRBJ2-4, with 8 nucleotides matching TRBD1. The CDR3 is 15 amino acids. Germline CDR1 LNHNV, CDR2 YYDKDF (reference sequence). V was pared by 0 bases and J by 7 bases, with 5 bases of the junction left unmatched. The CDR3 DNA follows: TGTGCCACCAGCAGAGATACGGGACAGGCGAACATTCAGTACTTC. Translated: CATSRDTGQANIQYF.

This chain connects TRBV5-1 to TRBJ2-7; maybe TRBD2 (5 bases). V lost 2 bases, J lost 0 bases, and 15 bases lay in between. This CDR3 has 16 residues. Germline V CDR1 and CDR2: SGHRS, YFSETQ. The CDR3 nucleotides read TGCGCCAGCAGCTTAACCTTGCGAGAGGGCTCCTACGAGCAGTACTTC. Residues: CASSLTLREGSYEQYF. The full variable domain, its missing parts supplied by reference TRBV5-1 and TRBJ2-7, is KAGVTQTPRYLIKTRGQQVTLSCSPISGHRSVSWYQQTPGQGLQFLFEYFSETQRNKGNFPGRFSGRQFSNSRSEMNVSTLELGDSALYLCASSLTLREGSYEQYFGPGTRLTVT.

This chain links TRBV7-9 with TRBJ2-1; D gene ambiguous. The CDR3 is 12 residues long. V gave up 1 base and J gave up 6 bases, with 4 bases separating them. CDR1 SEHNR and CDR2 FQNEAQ come from the germline V gene (reference sequence). In DNA, the CDR3 is TGTGCCAGCAGCTTAGTCCTCAATGAGCAGTTCTTC. Its protein is CASSLVLNEQFF.

This clone has just a few counts. The V call is TRBV6-6, the J call TRBJ1-2; 9 positions agree with TRBD1. The J segment lost 7 bases and the V segment lost 7 bases, leaving 7 bases of the junction unmatched. The CDR3 covers 13 residues. Germline V CDR1 and CDR2: MNHNY, SVGAGI (reference sequence). DNA of the CDR3: TGTGCCAGCACTAAGACAGGGGGAGCTGGCTACACCTTC. Amino acids: CASTKTGGAGYTF.

This clone was seen a handful of times. V gene TRBV19 combines with J gene TRBJ1-4; possibly TRBD1 for D (6 bases). The CDR3 runs 14 residues. V was trimmed by 4 bases and J by 4 bases, leaving 10 bases between them. From germline, CDR1 is LNHDA and CDR2 SQIVND (reference sequence). CDR3 amino acids: CASSTRGINEKLFF. The CDR3 DNA follows: TGTGCCAGTAGTACCAGGGGCATTAATGAAAAACTGTTTTTT.

The rearrangement links TRBV6-5 to TRBJ2-7; D uncertain. This CDR3 comprises 13 residues. Trimming cost V 5 bases and J 5 bases, with 13 bases left between them. Per the germline V gene, CDR1 is MNHEY and CDR2 is SVGAGI. The CDR3 DNA reads as TGTGCCAGCAGTCCTACAGACGTCGACGAGCAGTACTTC. Its translation: CASSPTDVDEQYF.

The V gene is TRBV2, the J gene TRBJ2-2; D is perhaps TRBD1 (6 bases). Germline CDR1 is SNHLY and CDR2 is FYNNEI. The germline V and J ends were trimmed by 9 bases and 2 bases, with 16 bases remaining between them. There are 15 residues in the CDR3. DNA for the CDR3: TGTGCCAGTCTAACCGGGACATCTAACACCGGGGAGCTGTTTTTT. This encodes CASLTGTSNTGELFF.

This clone was seen just once. The V call is TRBV27, the J call TRBJ1-5; D may be TRBD1 (6 bases). V was trimmed by 5 bases and J by 4 bases, leaving 9 bases between them. This CDR3 has 13 residues. The V gene's germline CDR1 is MNHEY and CDR2 SMNVEV (reference sequence). The CDR3 sequence: CASSQGWNQPQHF. CDR3 sequence (DNA): TGTGCCAGCAGTCAGGGGTGGAATCAGCCCCAGCATTTT.

This rearrangement joins TRBV7-2 to TRBJ2-3; D gene uncertain. CDR3 size: 16 residues. V was pared by 5 bases and J by 0 bases, with 15 bases between. Germline CDR1 is SGHTA and CDR2 is FQGNSA. The CDR3: CASSPERPLSTDTQYF. As DNA, the CDR3 is TGTGCCAGCAGCCCGGAGAGGCCCCTCAGCACAGATACGCAGTATTTT. Using reference TRBV7-2 and TRBJ2-3 for the parts outside the CDR3, the full variable domain is GAGVSQSPSNKVTEKGKDVELRCDPISGHTALYWYRQSLGQGLEFLIYFQGNSAPDKSGLPSDRFSAERTGGSVSTLTIQRTQQEDSAVYLCASSPERPLSTDTQYFGPGTRLTVL.

The table lists this clone with a few counts. This sequence joins TRBV6-6 and TRBJ2-1, with 10 positions matching TRBD2. The CDR3 contains 14 residues. Germline lookup yields CDR1 MNHNY and CDR2 SVGAGI (reference sequence). J gave up 8 bases and V 2 bases, and 3 bases lay outside the gene matches. The CDR3 DNA follows: TGTGCCAGCAGTTACGCTAGCGGGAGCGATGAGCAGTTCTTC. Translated: CASSYASGSDEQFF.

This clone was seen a single time. The chain uses TRBV6-5 and TRBJ1-3; D remains unclear. Germline CDR1 reads MNHEY; CDR2 reads SVGAGI. V lost 2 bases and J lost 0, with 8 bases in between. There are 15 residues in the CDR3. CDR3 in amino acids: CASSYGWSSGNTIYF. DNA of the CDR3: TGTGCCAGCAGTTACGGTTGGAGCTCTGGAAACACCATATATTTT.

The chain combines TRBV4-3 with TRBJ2-3; D perhaps matches TRBD2 (6 bases). The germline gives CDR1 LGHNA, CDR2 YSLEER. The CDR3 contains 15 residues. V gave up 3 bases and J gave up 1 base, with 11 bases separating them. The CDR3 nucleotides read TGCGCCAGCAGCCAGCGGGGCGGGGGCACAGATACGCAGTATTTT. It translates to CASSQRGGGTDTQYF.

The genes are TRBV11-2 and TRBJ1-2; D call uncertain. Trimming pared 1 base from V and 2 bases from J, leaving 5 bases between. Germline assignment: CDR1 SGHAT and CDR2 FQNNGV. This CDR3 spans 13 amino acids. CDR3 DNA sequence: TGTGCCAGCAGCTTAGGAGCAAACTATGGCTACACCTTC. Protein sequence: CASSLGANYGYTF.

This chain joins TRBV29-1 and TRBJ1-5; perhaps TRBD1 as D (5 bases). V was pared by 7 bases and J by 1 base, with 11 bases between. The V gene's germline CDR1 is SQVTM and CDR2 ANQGSEA. This CDR3 has 13 residues. CDR3 sequence (DNA): TGCAGCGCGCAACGGGGGAGCAATCAGCCCCAGCATTTT. Protein: CSAQRGSNQPQHF.

For the CDR3, the DNA is TGTGCCAGCAGGGACCCTCGGGGGACGTCCTATGGCTACACCTTC. This codes for CASRDPRGTSYGYTF. The chain uses TRBV9 and TRBJ1-2; D may be TRBD1 (5 bases). This CDR3 has 15 amino acids. Between the trimmed V and J ends, which lost 5 bases and 4 bases, there was a span of 18 bases. CDR1 SGDLS and CDR2 YYNGEE come from the germline V gene.

The CDR3 loop is CASTVGTLYGYTF. The CDR3 DNA is TGTGCCAGCACCGTAGGGACACTCTATGGCTACACCTTC. The chain recombines TRBV28 with TRBJ1-2; the D gene is possibly TRBD1 (6 bases). Trimming cost V 7 bases and J 4 bases, with 13 bases left between them. Germline V gene sequence: CDR1 MDHEN, CDR2 SYDVKM. This CDR3 region has 13 residues.

This clone was recorded once. The chain couples TRBV5-5 to TRBJ2-3; no clear D gene. Trimming stripped 4 bases from V and 6 bases from J, with 15 bases between. CDR1 SGHKS and CDR2 YYEKEE come from the germline V gene (reference sequence). The CDR3 totals 14 residues. The chain's CDR3 is CASSPTWSGDTQYF. The CDR3 region has the DNA TGTGCCAGCAGCCCCACATGGTCCGGGGATACGCAGTATTTT. Full variable domain (missing parts from reference TRBV5-5 and TRBJ2-3): DAGVTQSPTHLIKTRGQQVTLRCSPISGHKSVSWYQQVLGQGPQFIFQYYEKEERGRGNFPDRFSARQFPNYSSELNVNALLLGDSALYLCASSPTWSGDTQYFGPGTRLTVL.

V usage is TRBV30 and J usage is TRBJ1-2, with a weak D call TRBD1 (5 bases). Between the trimmed V and J ends, which lost 3 bases and 2 bases, there was a span of 7 bases. The CDR3 spans 12 residues. In germline, CDR1 is GTSNPN, CDR2 SVGIG (reference sequence). The CDR3 loop reads CAWSNRNYGYTF. The DNA of the CDR3 is TGTGCCTGGAGCAACAGGAACTATGGCTACACCTTC.

This chain joins TRBV7-2 and TRBJ2-1; D tentatively fits TRBD1 or TRBD2 (5 bases each). Per germline, CDR1 SGHTA and CDR2 FQGNSA. The CDR3 totals 15 residues. Trimming pared 6 bases from V and 4 bases from J, leaving 16 bases between. DNA of the CDR3: TGTGCCAGCAGATCAGATCTGGGACGATACAATGAGCAGTTCTTC. Translation gives CASRSDLGRYNEQFF. Combining the CDR3 with reference TRBV7-2 and TRBJ2-1 gives the whole variable domain GAGVSQSPSNKVTEKGKDVELRCDPISGHTALYWYRQSLGQGLEFLIYFQGNSAPDKSGLPSDRFSAERTGGSVSTLTIQRTQQEDSAVYLCASRSDLGRYNEQFFGPGTRLTVL.